The 25 T cell receptor beta chains below all came from one sample that was sequenced in a study of PD-1 blockade in classical Hodgkin lymphoma. Here immunoSEQ multiplex PCR was the method, and the copy in TCRdb shows in-frame clones only, minus some. This table has about 21,000 clones, around 84% appearing once. Time point indicated: cycle 4 day 1 (C4D1), after 5 to 7 weeks of nivolumab. All the patients suffered relapse after autologous stem cell transplantation, and brentuximab vedotin exposure differed. Sequencing used peripheral blood mononuclear cells (PBMCs), obtained before the fourth cycle of nivolumab. The receptors derive from a human donor with classical Hodgkin lymphoma.

This clone was picked up a small number of times. This chain joins TRBV30 and TRBJ1-5; a possible D gene is TRBD1 (6 bases). CDR1 is GTSNPN, CDR2 SVGIG, per germline (reference sequence). CDR3 size: 14 residues. Trimming shortened V by 3 bases and J by 6 bases, and 15 bases separated the two germline ends. The DNA for the CDR3 is TGTGCCTGGAGAGTCGGGGGGGGCGGTCAGCCCCAGCATTTT. It translates to CAWRVGGGGQPQHF.

This clone came up a few times. The J gene is TRBJ2-7, the V gene TRBV28; 7 bases line up with TRBD2. Germline-derived CDR1 and CDR2 are MDHEN and SYDVKM. This CDR3 spans 15 amino acids. Trimming cost V 7 bases and J 1 base; bases outside gene matches: 10. CDR3 nucleotides: TGTGCCAGCACCCCGAACAGCGGGAATTCCTACGAGCAGTACGTC. Amino acid sequence: CASTPNSGNSYEQYV.

CDR3 loop: CASSFSGDTEAFF. The CDR3 DNA reads as TGTGCCAGCAGCTTCAGTGGGGACACTGAAGCTTTCTTT. The chain recombines TRBV11-1 with TRBJ1-1; D remains unclear. Trimming removed 3 bases from V and 3 bases from J, with 8 bases in between. The CDR3 runs 13 residues. Looked up from germline, CDR1 is SGHAT and CDR2 is FQDESV (reference sequence).

V is TRBV19 and J is TRBJ2-7, with TRBD2 matching 11 bases. With V trimmed by 5 bases and J by 4 bases, 10 bases remained unmatched. The CDR3 has 16 residues. CDR1 is LNHDA, CDR2 SQIVND, per germline (reference sequence). DNA of the CDR3: TGTGCCAGTAGTCCGTTAGCGGGAGGGTCAACATACGAGCAGTACTTC. Protein product: CASSPLAGGSTYEQYF. Full variable domain (rest looked up from reference TRBV19 and TRBJ2-7): DGGITQSPKYLFRKEGQNVTLSCEQNLNHDAMYWYRQDPGQGLRLIYYSQIVNDFQKGDIAEGYSVSREKKESFPLTVTSAQKNPTAFYLCASSPLAGGSTYEQYFGPGTRLTVT.

This clone turned up a few times. J is TRBJ1-6 and V is TRBV30; unclear D gene. Trimming shortened V by 2 bases and J by 7 bases, and 18 bases separated the two germline ends. This CDR3 spans 16 amino acids. In germline, CDR1 is GTSNPN, CDR2 SVGIG (reference sequence). The CDR3 region is CAWSFERRQANSPLHF. CDR3 nucleotide sequence: TGTGCCTGGAGTTTTGAGAGACGGCAGGCGAATTCACCCCTCCACTTT.

This clone was detected only once. This chain joins TRBV7-9 and TRBJ2-3, with TRBD1 matching 11 bases. The CDR3 sequence is 16 residues long. Unmatched junction bases numbered 6, after V lost 5 bases and J lost 2 bases. CDR1 and CDR2 (germline): SEHNR, FQNEAQ (reference sequence). CDR3 protein: CASSHWTGGNTDTQYF. DNA of the CDR3: TGTGCCAGCAGCCATTGGACAGGGGGCAACACAGATACGCAGTATTTT.

CDR3 protein: CASSEPTNYGYTF. In DNA, the CDR3 is TGTGCCAGCAGTGAACCGACTAACTATGGCTACACCTTC. The rearrangement links TRBV2 to TRBJ1-2; the D is unclear. Germline assignment: CDR1 SNHLY and CDR2 FYNNEI. V gave up 2 bases and J gave up 0 bases, with 4 bases separating them. CDR3 length: 13 amino acids.

The gene calls are TRBV5-1 and TRBJ1-4; the D gene is possibly TRBD1 (6 bases). The CDR3 length is 16 residues. Germline CDR1 is SGHRS and CDR2 is YFSETQ. The ends were cut back, 4 bases at V and 0 bases at J, with 13 bases in the middle. CDR3 protein: CASSRSDRATNEKLFF. Written as DNA, the CDR3 is TGCGCCAGCAGCCGATCGGACAGAGCAACTAATGAAAAACTGTTTTTT. Combining the CDR3 with reference TRBV5-1 and TRBJ1-4 gives the whole variable domain KAGVTQTPRYLIKTRGQQVTLSCSPISGHRSVSWYQQTPGQGLQFLFEYFSETQRNKGNFPGRFSGRQFSNSRSEMNVSTLELGDSALYLCASSRSDRATNEKLFFGSGTQLSVL.

This chain connects TRBV27 to TRBJ1-3; D is perhaps TRBD1 (5 bases). Trimming cost V 6 bases and J 2 bases, with 11 bases left between them. The germline V gene encodes CDR1 MNHEY and CDR2 SMNVEV (reference sequence). This CDR3 is 14 amino acids long. The chain's CDR3 is CASRTQGTGNTIYF. The CDR3, as DNA: TGTGCCAGCAGGACCCAGGGAACTGGAAACACCATATATTTT.

The chain joins TRBV7-2 to TRBJ1-6, with 11 bases aligning to TRBD1. Germline trimming cut 4 bases from V and 10 bases from J; bases unmatched to any gene: 3. From germline, CDR1 is SGHTA and CDR2 FQGNSA. CDR3 length: 14 amino acids. CDR3 in DNA: TGTGCCAGCAGCTCTGGGACAGGGGGGTCACCCCTCCACTTT. Protein product: CASSSGTGGSPLHF.

The table lists this clone with a few counts. This sequence joins TRBV9 and TRBJ2-3, with TRBD1 identical over 8 bases. J lost 0 bases, V lost 0 bases, and 9 bases had no gene match. Germline CDR1 and CDR2: SGDLS and YYNGEE. The CDR3 loop spans 18 amino acids. The CDR3 DNA is TGTGCCAGCAGCGTAGCCCCGGGACAGGCGTCTAGCACAGATACGCAGTATTTT. Its translation is CASSVAPGQASSTDTQYF.

This chain uses TRBV5-1 with TRBJ1-4, with TRBD1 matching 8 bases. CDR3 length: 14 amino acids. The trim removed 5 bases at V and 5 bases at J, leaving 5 bases unmatched. CDR1 and CDR2 from the germline V gene are SGHRS and YFSETQ. The CDR3 nucleotides are TGCGCCAGCAGGGGGACAGGCGGCAATGAAAAACTGTTTTTT. This codes for CASRGTGGNEKLFF.

The chain couples TRBV2 to TRBJ2-5, with no clear D. The V end was cut by 2 bases, the J end by 6 bases, with 7 bases between. CDR3 size: 12 residues. The V gene's germline CDR1 is SNHLY and CDR2 FYNNEI. The CDR3 protein is CASSEWGQTQYF. The CDR3 coding sequence is TGTGCCAGCAGTGAATGGGGTCAGACCCAGTACTTC.

The V gene is TRBV6-6, the J gene TRBJ2-3; D not resolved. The CDR3 spans 13 residues. V shed 5 bases and J shed 4 bases, with 10 bases lying between them. Germline values: CDR1 MNHNY, CDR2 SVGAGI (reference sequence). The CDR3 DNA is TGTGCCAGCAGTACCAGGTTTTCAGATACGCAGTATTTT. Translated: CASSTRFSDTQYF.

V gene TRBV5-6 combines with J gene TRBJ2-3; TRBD1 might be the D (6 bases). The CDR3 spans 14 residues. Germline V gene data show CDR1 as SGHDT and CDR2 as YYEEEE. Trimming cost V 1 base and J 6 bases, with 12 bases left between them. The CDR3 nucleotides read TGTGCCAGCAGCTTGACAGGGAGTAGGGATACGCAGTATTTT. It encodes CASSLTGSRDTQYF. The complete variable domain, with remaining parts taken from reference TRBV5-6 and TRBJ2-3, reads DAGVTQSPTHLIKTRGQQVTLRCSPKSGHDTVSWYQQALGQGPQFIFQYYEEEERQRGNFPDRFSGHQFPNYSSELNVNALLLGDSALYLCASSLTGSRDTQYFGPGTRLTVL.

The rearrangement links TRBV6-5 to TRBJ1-5; no definite D call. Germline values: CDR1 MNHEY, CDR2 SVGAGI. Trimming took off 0 bases at V and 3 bases at J, with 6 bases between the two ends. The CDR3 runs 14 residues. The CDR3 region is CASSYSQFNQPQHF. The CDR3 DNA follows: TGTGCCAGCAGTTACTCGCAGTTCAATCAGCCCCAGCATTTT.

The V and J genes are TRBV19 and TRBJ1-2; D unclear. V lost 6 bases and J 4 bases, leaving 6 bases between the germline ends. Germline loops: CDR1 LNHDA, CDR2 SQIVND (reference sequence). This CDR3 is built from 11 residues. CDR3 bases: TGTGCCAGTAGCGAGGTCTATGGCTACACCTTC. Amino acids: CASSEVYGYTF.

Only one count was recorded for this clone. The chain joins TRBV27 to TRBJ1-6; D is ambiguous. CDR3 length: 12 residues. Germline CDR1 reads MNHEY; CDR2 reads SMNVEV (reference sequence). Trimming cost V 6 bases and J 6 bases, with 6 bases left between them. In nucleotides, the CDR3 is TGTGCCAGCAGCATCAGTAATTCACCCCTCCACTTT. The encoded protein is CASSISNSPLHF.

The V call is TRBV4-1, the J call TRBJ1-4, with D unresolved. Germline CDR1 and CDR2: MGHRA and YSYEKL. The V end lost 3 bases, the J end lost 3 bases, and 11 bases lay between the germline ends. The CDR3 loop spans 15 amino acids. CDR3 protein: CASSHPGRANEKLFF. CDR3 DNA: TGCGCCAGCAGCCATCCCGGTAGGGCTAATGAAAAACTGTTTTTT.

This sequence joins TRBV13 and TRBJ1-2; TRBD1 might be the D (5 bases). The CDR3 extends over 14 amino acids. V was clipped by 0 bases and J by 2 bases, with 7 bases between them. The germline V gene encodes CDR1 PRHDT and CDR2 FYEKMQ (reference sequence). CDR3 in amino acids: CASSLGAGNYGYTF. The CDR3 nucleotides read TGTGCCAGCAGCTTAGGGGCAGGGAACTATGGCTACACCTTC.

This clone was counted only a few times. The chain couples TRBV7-2 to TRBJ2-3; D perhaps matches TRBD1 (7 bases). Germline V gives CDR1 SGHTA, CDR2 FQGNSA. The CDR3 runs 15 residues. Trimming cost V 1 base and J 3 bases, with 11 bases left between them. In DNA form, the CDR3 reads TGTGCCAGCAGCTTAGAGTCAGGGGGGACAGATACGCAGTATTTT. This sequence encodes CASSLESGGTDTQYF.

As DNA, the CDR3 is TGTGCCAGCAGCTTGTGGGACCGACTCAATCAGCCCCAGCATTTT. Translation gives CASSLWDRLNQPQHF. The gene calls are TRBV5-5 and TRBJ1-5; a possible D gene is TRBD1 (5 bases). The CDR3 has 15 residues. V lost 1 base and J 3 bases, leaving 11 bases between the germline ends. Looked up from germline, CDR1 is SGHKS and CDR2 is YYEKEE (reference sequence).

This chain joins TRBV27 and TRBJ2-2; TRBD2 agrees at 14 bases. V dropped 8 bases and J dropped 5; count of bases not matched to a gene: 10. The CDR3 length is 17 residues. The germline V gene encodes CDR1 MNHEY and CDR2 SMNVEV (reference sequence). The CDR3 region is CASGLAGGSSWTGELFF. CDR3 in DNA: TGTGCCAGCGGACTAGCGGGGGGATCCTCGTGGACCGGGGAGCTGTTTTTT.

The V and J genes are TRBV7-8 and TRBJ1-5, with D possibly TRBD1 on 5 matching bases. This CDR3 has 17 amino acids. V lost 2 bases to trimming and J lost 5 bases, with 19 bases between them. Germline values: CDR1 SGHVS, CDR2 FQNEAQ. The CDR3: CASSLLSVSDTYQPQHF. CDR3 in DNA: TGTGCCAGCAGCTTATTAAGTGTGTCGGACACATATCAGCCCCAGCATTTT.

V and J are TRBV6-5 and TRBJ1-4, with a tentative D call TRBD1 (6 bases). Germline CDR1 reads MNHEY; CDR2 reads SVGAGI. The CDR3 spans 15 residues. V lost 0 bases to trimming and J lost 3 bases, with 8 bases between them. As DNA, the CDR3 is TGTGCCAGCAGTTACTCACAGGGTGCTAATGAAAAACTGTTTTTT. Protein product: CASSYSQGANEKLFF.